This T cell receptor beta chain came from a study of identical twins. The CDR3 length is 14 residues. Germline CDR1 and CDR2: SNHLY and FYNNEI. TCRdb re-derived calls from the 5' RACE reads in MiXCR, one entry per CDR3 protein. The sample yields around 1.7 million distinct CDR3 sequences, about 32% seen once. Sequencing was performed on cord blood. V and J are TRBV2 and TRBJ2-4; D unresolved. The J call is doubtful: the DNA matches TRBJ2-7 better. This sequence was found in a newborn girl in good health. In nucleotides, the CDR3 is TGTGCCAGCACCTTCCAGACTTTCTCCTACGAGCAGTACTTC. As protein: CASTFQTFSYEQYF.